A single sample is the source of the 9 T cell receptor beta chains below, sequenced in a study of cytomegalovirus exposure and HLA in healthy donors. Researchers ran the PCR with 60 Vbeta and 13 Jbeta primers. Libraries were prepared by immunoSEQ multiplex PCR; TCRdb keeps only in-frame clonotypes and omits some of them. Found here are around 130,000 clones, approximately 8.8% of them singletons; the top ten hold less than 7%. The sample consisted of PBMCs. Every receptor here comes from a man aged 35 to 55 in good health and CMV-seronegative.

This clone has more than one count but fewer than ten. The chain is built from TRBV5-4 and TRBJ2-5; 11 nucleotides line up with TRBD1. Germline V gene lookup returns CDR1 SGHNT and CDR2 YYREEE (reference sequence). The CDR3 runs 15 residues. V lost 3 bases and J lost 5; bases outside the gene matches: 6. This CDR3 is CASSSRTGGGETQYF. The CDR3 nucleotides are TGTGCCAGCAGCTCTCGGACAGGGGGCGGGGAGACCCAGTACTTC.

The chain employs TRBV7-6 and TRBJ2-5; TRBD2 might be the D (6 bases). The V and J ends lost 1 base and 3 bases respectively, with 12 bases between them. Germline V gives CDR1 SGHVS, CDR2 FNYEAQ. The CDR3 runs 15 residues. The CDR3 DNA reads TGTGCCAGCAGCTTAGAGACTAGACGAGAAGAGACCCAGTACTTC. This codes for CASSLETRREETQYF.

This clone was seen a few times. The chain employs TRBV19 and TRBJ2-1, with TRBD1 identical over 7 bases. V lost 3 bases, J lost 7 bases, and 6 bases stayed unmatched. This CDR3 is built from 14 residues. Germline V gene lookup returns CDR1 LNHDA and CDR2 SQIVND (reference sequence). CDR3 residues: CASSITGQRNEQFF. The CDR3 bases are TGTGCCAGTAGTATTACGGGACAGAGAAATGAGCAGTTCTTC.

This rearrangement joins TRBV5-1 to TRBJ1-6, with D possibly being TRBD1 (6 bases). The ends were cut back, 4 bases at V and 7 bases at J, with 18 bases in the middle. The CDR3 has 16 amino acids. Germline loops: CDR1 SGHRS, CDR2 YFSETQ. CDR3 DNA sequence: TGCGCCAGCAGCCATTACAGGGTCCAAGGGAATTCACCCCTCCACTTT. Protein: CASSHYRVQGNSPLHF.

Only a few counts were recorded for this clone. The chain couples TRBV27 to TRBJ2-1; the match to TRBD2 covers 9 bases. The CDR3 is 16 amino acids. Germline assignment: CDR1 MNHEY and CDR2 SMNVEV (reference sequence). The V segment lost 5 bases and the J segment 6 bases; nucleotides outside the gene matches: 11. CDR3 sequence reads: CASSGRLAGAFNEQFF. The CDR3 DNA sequence: TGTGCCAGCAGTGGGCGATTAGCGGGGGCCTTCAATGAGCAGTTCTTC.

This clone was observed a few times. This chain links TRBV6-5 with TRBJ2-7, with 7 nucleotides matching TRBD1. The CDR3 is 12 amino acids. Germline CDR1 reads MNHEY; CDR2 reads SVGAGI. V was pared by 5 bases and J by 2 bases, with 0 bases of the junction left unmatched. The CDR3 protein is CASSDRAYEQYF. The CDR3 nucleotides are TGTGCCAGCAGTGACAGGGCCTACGAGCAGTACTTC.

This clone occurred a few times. CDR3 nucleotide sequence: TGTGCCAGCGACAGTGGCTCTGGGGCCAACGTCCTGACTTTC. As protein: CASDSGSGANVLTF. This chain links TRBV7-9 with TRBJ2-6, with TRBD1 as a possible D gene (5 bases). V lost 8 bases and J lost 0, with 8 bases in between. The CDR3 runs 14 residues. Per the germline V gene, CDR1 is SEHNR and CDR2 is FQNEAQ (reference sequence).

This clone has a handful of counts. This chain joins TRBV19 and TRBJ1-2, with D tentatively TRBD1 (6 bases). Germline-derived CDR1 and CDR2 are LNHDA and SQIVND (reference sequence). V shed 5 bases and J shed 2 bases, with 9 bases lying between them. The CDR3 spans 13 residues. The CDR3 nucleotides are TGTGCCAGTAGTCAGGGGCGAAACTATGGCTACACCTTC. Translated, it gives CASSQGRNYGYTF.

Comments on this clone: This CDR3 is also generated by other DNA sequences in the sample. The chain combines TRBV6-1 with TRBJ1-6; TRBD1 agrees at 9 bases. The ends lost 7 bases at V and 13 bases at J; junction bases unmatched: 14. The CDR3 extends over 15 amino acids. Germline CDR1 is MNHNS and CDR2 is SASEGT. The CDR3 sequence: CASILVDRGESPLHF. The CDR3 DNA sequence: TGTGCCAGCATTCTGGTGGACAGGGGAGAATCGCCCCTCCACTTT.